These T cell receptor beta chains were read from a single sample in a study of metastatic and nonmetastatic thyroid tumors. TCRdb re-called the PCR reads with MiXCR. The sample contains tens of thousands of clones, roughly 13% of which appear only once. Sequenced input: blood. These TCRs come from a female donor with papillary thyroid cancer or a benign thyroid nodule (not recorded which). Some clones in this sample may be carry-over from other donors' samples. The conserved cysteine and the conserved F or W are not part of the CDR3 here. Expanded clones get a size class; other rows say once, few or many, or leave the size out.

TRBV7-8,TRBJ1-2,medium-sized,ASSPRLGTGRGYT
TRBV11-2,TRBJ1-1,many,ASSFEGSNTEAF
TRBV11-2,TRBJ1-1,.,ASSLDRFGGYMDTEAF
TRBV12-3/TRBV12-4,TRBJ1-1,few,ASSFGGEAF
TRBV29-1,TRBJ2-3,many,SVDRGGTDTQY
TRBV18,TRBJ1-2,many,ASSPEEQFFRGNT
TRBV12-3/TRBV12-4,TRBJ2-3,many,ASSFEGDRTQY
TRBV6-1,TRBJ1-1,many,ASRTGSDTEAF
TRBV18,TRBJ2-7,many,ASSPVDRGLNPYEQY
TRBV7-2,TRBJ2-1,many,ASSLSPGLAGNNEQF
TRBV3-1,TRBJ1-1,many,ASSQERGNTEAF
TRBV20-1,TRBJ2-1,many,SARDLGLVWYEQF
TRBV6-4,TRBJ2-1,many,ASSPGLAANNEQF
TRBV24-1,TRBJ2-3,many,ATSDVRTDTQY
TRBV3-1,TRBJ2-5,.,ASIRGGQGIETHY
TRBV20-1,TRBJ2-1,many,SASPSGRAFSEQF
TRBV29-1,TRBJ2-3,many,SVDSGSTDTQY
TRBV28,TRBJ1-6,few,ASSRRDSRIYNSPLH
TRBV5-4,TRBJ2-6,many,ASSLDGYSGANVLT
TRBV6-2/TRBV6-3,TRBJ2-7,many,ASSSPDRTYEQY
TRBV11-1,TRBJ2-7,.,ARCGKVVEQY
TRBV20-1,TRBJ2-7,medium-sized,SARAGLAAYEQY
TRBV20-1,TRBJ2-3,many,SAVPGQGVFVASTDTQY
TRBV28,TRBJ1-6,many,ASSEGLSYNSPLH
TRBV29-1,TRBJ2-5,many,SVAPGQGQETQY
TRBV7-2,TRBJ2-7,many,ASSSTGTGTREQY
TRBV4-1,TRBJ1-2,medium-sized,ASRGPYGYT
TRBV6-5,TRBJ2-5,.,ASSRDLRGSQY
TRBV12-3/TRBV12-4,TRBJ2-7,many,ASSSRQPYEQY
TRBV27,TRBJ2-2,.,ASSSPRDRGGELF
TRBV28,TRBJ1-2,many,ASSRLGQLYT
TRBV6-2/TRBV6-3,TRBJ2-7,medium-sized,ASSPGLVAYEQY
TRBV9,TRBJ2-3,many,ASSVRGSDTQY
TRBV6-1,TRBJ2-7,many,ASSDPFLEQY
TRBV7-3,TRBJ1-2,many,ASRDEGNGYT
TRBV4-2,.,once,ASSQDIVGLEYQF
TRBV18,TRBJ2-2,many,ASSPPNSDPTGELF
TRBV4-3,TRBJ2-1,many,ASSQDTSGGYNEQF
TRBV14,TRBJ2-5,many,ASSPWTVGDRTQY
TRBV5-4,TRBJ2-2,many,ASSSGGTGWNTGELF
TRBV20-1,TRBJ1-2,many,SATPSGRNYGYT
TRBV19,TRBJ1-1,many,ASTQGGVTEAF
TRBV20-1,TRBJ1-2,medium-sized,SASSSTGYGYT
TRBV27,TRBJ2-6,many,ASTQGARSGANVLT
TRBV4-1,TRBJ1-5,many,ARSSPDSYSNQPQH
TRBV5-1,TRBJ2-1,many,ASKLAAGSRDEQF
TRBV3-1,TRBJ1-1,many,ASSQDVGREAF
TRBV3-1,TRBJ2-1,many,ASSPWTSGRDEQF
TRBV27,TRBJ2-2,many,ASSQSVNTGELF
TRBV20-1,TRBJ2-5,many,SARATEGQETQY
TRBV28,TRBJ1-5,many,ASSRGQEAQPQH
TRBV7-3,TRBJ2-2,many,ASSPGTRTGELF
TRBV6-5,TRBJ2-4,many,ASSYYRGEGKNIQY
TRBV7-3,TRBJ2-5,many,ASSLSKDETQY
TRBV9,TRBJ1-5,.,ASSVGVNNQPQH
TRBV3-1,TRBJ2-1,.,ASSLQGGPREEQF
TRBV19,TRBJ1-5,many,ASSIGTNQPQH